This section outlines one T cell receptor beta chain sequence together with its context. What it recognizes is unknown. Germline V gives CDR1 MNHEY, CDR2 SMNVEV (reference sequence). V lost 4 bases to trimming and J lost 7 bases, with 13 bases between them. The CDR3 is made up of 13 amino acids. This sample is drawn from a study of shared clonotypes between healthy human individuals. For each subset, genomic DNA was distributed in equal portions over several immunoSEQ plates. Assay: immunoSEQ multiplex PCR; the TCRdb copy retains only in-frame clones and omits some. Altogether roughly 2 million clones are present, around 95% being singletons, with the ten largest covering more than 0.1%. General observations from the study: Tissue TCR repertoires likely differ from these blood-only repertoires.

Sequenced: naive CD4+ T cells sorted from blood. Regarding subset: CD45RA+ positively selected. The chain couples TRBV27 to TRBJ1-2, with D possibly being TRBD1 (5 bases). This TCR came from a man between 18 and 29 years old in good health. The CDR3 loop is CASSWQGEGGYTF. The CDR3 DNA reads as TGTGCCAGCAGTTGGCAGGGAGAAGGTGGCTACACCTTC.